A selection of T cell receptor beta chains follows, all from one sample in a study of shared clonotypes between healthy human individuals. TCRdb's table, derived via immunoSEQ multiplex PCR, lists solely in-frame clones and lacks some. This sample carries hundreds of thousands of clones, about 96% of them seen once, and the ten largest clones take under 0.06%. Sequenced input: naive CD4+ T cells sorted from blood. The source is a woman aged 30 to 39 in good health. Both conserved end residues are part of each CDR3. A D gene is named only where the DNA matches it firmly. A row's size may be missing; if present it is once, few, many or a size class.

j_call: TRBJ1-4
clone_size: -
d_call: -
v_call: TRBV5-6
cdr3_aa: CASSLVGPTTNEKLFF
cdr3_nt: TGTGCCAGCAGCTTGGTGGGGCCCACAACTAATGAAAAACTGTTTTTT

j_call: TRBJ2-1
clone_size: -
d_call: -
v_call: TRBV28
cdr3_aa: CASSLEESYNEQFF
cdr3_nt: TGTGCCAGCAGTTTAGAAGAGTCCTACAATGAGCAGTTCTTC

j_call: TRBJ2-1
clone_size: -
d_call: -
v_call: TRBV6-5
cdr3_aa: CASRLDSYNEQFF
cdr3_nt: TGTGCCAGCAGGCTGGACAGCTACAATGAGCAGTTCTTC

j_call: TRBJ2-1
clone_size: -
d_call: -
v_call: TRBV28
cdr3_aa: CASSLGSGSSYNEQFF
cdr3_nt: TGTGCCAGCAGTTTAGGTAGCGGAAGTTCCTACAATGAGCAGTTCTTC

j_call: TRBJ1-5
clone_size: -
d_call: -
v_call: TRBV19
cdr3_aa: CASSIVPGGARHQPQHF
cdr3_nt: TGTGCCAGTAGTATAGTCCCAGGAGGGGCCCGCCATCAGCCCCAGCATTTT

j_call: TRBJ2-1
clone_size: -
d_call: -
v_call: TRBV14
cdr3_aa: CASSQVRLENEQFF
cdr3_nt: TGTGCCAGCAGCCAAGTCCGCCTGGAAAATGAGCAGTTCTTC

j_call: TRBJ2-7
clone_size: -
d_call: -
v_call: TRBV5-1
cdr3_aa: CASSLGGRAGDYEQYF
cdr3_nt: TGCGCCAGCAGCTTGGGAGGGCGGGCAGGGGACTACGAGCAGTACTTC

j_call: TRBJ2-7
clone_size: -
d_call: -
v_call: TRBV7-8
cdr3_aa: CASSLRAYEQYF
cdr3_nt: TGTGCCAGCAGCTTACGGGCCTACGAGCAGTACTTC

j_call: TRBJ2-1
clone_size: -
d_call: -
v_call: TRBV28
cdr3_aa: CASRRAAYNEQFF
cdr3_nt: TGTGCCAGCAGACGGGCAGCCTACAATGAGCAGTTCTTC

j_call: TRBJ1-3
clone_size: -
d_call: -
v_call: TRBV28
cdr3_aa: CASRGGGTLGNTIYF
cdr3_nt: TGTGCCAGCCGGGGAGGGGGAACTCTGGGAAACACCATATATTTT

j_call: TRBJ2-1
clone_size: -
d_call: TRBD2
v_call: TRBV19
cdr3_aa: CASSLGGLAVDEQFF
cdr3_nt: TGTGCCAGTAGTTTGGGGGGACTAGCGGTGGATGAGCAGTTCTTC

j_call: TRBJ1-1
clone_size: -
d_call: TRBD1
v_call: TRBV7-9
cdr3_aa: CASRSAGTVNTEAFF
cdr3_nt: TGTGCCAGCAGGTCTGCCGGGACAGTGAACACTGAAGCTTTCTTT

j_call: TRBJ2-3
clone_size: -
d_call: -
v_call: TRBV30
cdr3_aa: CAWSRSTDTQYF
cdr3_nt: TGTGCCTGGAGTCGTAGCACAGATACGCAGTATTTT

j_call: TRBJ1-5
clone_size: -
d_call: TRBD1
v_call: TRBV19
cdr3_aa: CASRTTGKGNQPQHF
cdr3_nt: TGTGCCAGTAGGACGACAGGGAAGGGGAATCAGCCCCAGCATTTT

j_call: TRBJ2-3
clone_size: -
d_call: TRBD2
v_call: TRBV29-1
cdr3_aa: CSVPLGLVHTDTQYF
cdr3_nt: TGCAGCGTACCCCTAGGACTAGTACACACAGATACGCAGTATTTT

j_call: TRBJ2-6
clone_size: -
d_call: TRBD1
v_call: TRBV5-1
cdr3_aa: CASAVQGASGANVLTF
cdr3_nt: TGCGCCAGCGCCGTACAGGGGGCTAGTGGGGCCAACGTCCTGACTTTC

j_call: TRBJ2-3
clone_size: -
d_call: TRBD2
v_call: TRBV10-3
cdr3_aa: CAISVGEGSADTQYF
cdr3_nt: TGTGCCATCAGTGTGGGGGAGGGTTCGGCAGATACGCAGTATTTT

j_call: TRBJ1-1
clone_size: -
d_call: -
v_call: TRBV7-2
cdr3_aa: CASSLAGGRTEAFF
cdr3_nt: TGTGCCAGCAGCTTAGCCGGGGGCAGGACTGAAGCTTTCTTT

j_call: TRBJ1-1
clone_size: once
d_call: -
v_call: TRBV27
cdr3_aa: CASSFAGSDTEAFF
cdr3_nt: TGTGCCAGCAGTTTTGCAGGGTCTGATACTGAAGCTTTCTTT

j_call: TRBJ1-5
clone_size: -
d_call: -
v_call: TRBV19
cdr3_aa: CASTTDPWYQPQHF
cdr3_nt: TGTGCCAGTACCACGGACCCCTGGTATCAGCCCCAGCATTTT

j_call: TRBJ2-1
clone_size: -
d_call: TRBD2
v_call: TRBV7-2
cdr3_aa: CASSSVGTSPYNEQFF
cdr3_nt: TGTGCCAGCAGCTCCGTCGGGACTAGCCCCTACAATGAGCAGTTCTTC

j_call: TRBJ2-2
clone_size: -
d_call: -
v_call: TRBV7-3
cdr3_aa: CASSPSMNTGELFF
cdr3_nt: TGTGCCAGCAGCCCCTCGATGAACACCGGGGAGCTGTTTTTT